These 27 T cell receptor beta chains were all obtained from the same sample, sequenced in a study of patients and donors after allogeneic stem cell transplantation. TCRdb ran MiXCR on the RT-PCR reads and lists one entry per CDR3 protein. This table has 800,000 to 1,000,000 distinct CDR3 sequences, roughly 18% appearing once. Sequencing used blood, either unsorted or a sorted T cell fraction (not recorded which). The receptors were gathered from a human donor who was either an allogeneic HSCT recipient or a stem cell or donor lymphocyte infusion donor (not recorded which). It is not recorded whose cells these are; they may come from a transplant donor.

CDR3 sequence reads: CSVEDYGLAVETQYF. DNA for the CDR3: TGCAGCGTTGAAGATTACGGACTAGCGGTAGAGACCCAGTACTTC. The V call is TRBV29-1, the J call TRBJ2-5; 10 bases are shared with TRBD2. V shed 0 bases and J 4 bases; nucleotides not matched to a gene: 5. CDR3 length: 15 residues. Germline CDR1 reads SQVTM; CDR2 reads ANQGSEA.

This clonotype was seen a few times. CDR3 sequence reads: CASGLVQAGVRGYTF. CDR3 in DNA: TGTGCTAGTGGTTTGGTACAGGCCGGGGTTCGTGGCTACACCTTC. This chain connects TRBV12-5 to TRBJ1-2; D is possibly TRBD1 (5 bases). Germline V gene sequence: CDR1 LGHNT, CDR2 FRNRAP. V gave up 0 bases and J gave up 7 bases, with 15 bases separating them. The CDR3 spans 15 residues.

The chain uses TRBV10-3 and TRBJ2-1; D tentatively fits TRBD1 or TRBD2 (5 bases each). This CDR3 region has 18 residues. Trimming removed 3 bases at V and 6 bases at J, with 24 bases between. The germline V gene has CDR1 ENHRY and CDR2 SYGVKD. CDR3 in DNA: TGTGCCATCAGTGACTTTCCGGGACCCCAAGCTGCCACCAATGAGCAGTTCTTC. Translating gives CAISDFPGPQAATNEQFF.

This clonotype has only a few counts. The rearrangement joins TRBV12-3 or TRBV12-4 to TRBJ2-3, with 8 bases identical to TRBD1. Trimming removed 6 bases from V and 5 bases from J; junction bases left unmatched: 4. This CDR3 spans 13 amino acids. CDR3 in DNA: TGTGCCAGCAGCGACAGGGGTGGAGATACGCAGTATTTT. This translates into CASSDRGGDTQYF.

The chain couples TRBV27 to TRBJ1-2, with D possibly matching TRBD1 (6 bases). V shed 5 bases and J shed 3 bases, with 10 bases lying between them. Germline V gene lookup returns CDR1 MNHEY and CDR2 SMNVEV (reference sequence). This CDR3 comprises 13 residues. As DNA, the CDR3 is TGTGCCAGCAGTCAACAGGGCTACTATGGCTACACCTTC. Residues: CASSQQGYYGYTF.

The chain carries TRBV12-3 or TRBV12-4 and TRBJ1-6, with D tentatively TRBD1 (5 bases). V dropped 4 bases and J dropped 6 bases, with 10 bases sitting between them. CDR3 length: 14 residues. Here the CDR3 reads CASSSAGVNSPLHF. As DNA, the CDR3 is TGTGCCAGCAGTTCCGCGGGGGTTAATTCACCCCTCCACTTT.

The genes are TRBV5-6 and TRBJ1-6; D is ambiguous. V lost 0 bases, J lost 8 bases, and 9 bases lay in between. This CDR3 is 14 amino acids long. Per germline, CDR1 SGHDT and CDR2 YYEEEE. The CDR3 coding sequence is TGTGCCAGCAGCTTGGGCGGGGATTATTCACCCCTCCACTTT. Its protein is CASSLGGDYSPLHF.

V usage is TRBV20-1 and J usage is TRBJ2-7; D possibly corresponds to TRBD2 (6 bases). Per germline, CDR1 DFQATT and CDR2 SNEGSKA (reference sequence). The CDR3 has 15 amino acids. V lost 0 bases and J 4 bases, leaving 16 bases between the germline ends. The CDR3 nucleotides read TGCAGTGCTAGAGACCCTATGACTAGTCAATACGAGCAGTACTTC. It codes for CSARDPMTSQYEQYF.

The chain carries TRBV29-1 and TRBJ1-1; 8 positions match TRBD1. Germline values: CDR1 SQVTM, CDR2 ANQGSEA. Trimming cost V 6 bases and J 8 bases; bases outside gene matches: 5. This CDR3 is 11 amino acids long. The CDR3 here is CSVSRGHEAFF. The DNA of the CDR3 is TGCAGCGTCTCCAGGGGGCACGAAGCTTTCTTT.

The chain has TRBV13 and TRBJ2-7, with D possibly being TRBD1 (5 bases). The CDR3 extends over 15 amino acids. Germline assignment: CDR1 PRHDT and CDR2 FYEKMQ (reference sequence). V lost 0 bases to trimming and J lost 2 bases, with 11 bases between them. The chain's CDR3 is CASSLGWTDTYEQYF. The DNA for the CDR3 is TGTGCCAGCAGCTTAGGTTGGACGGACACCTACGAGCAGTACTTC.

The rearrangement links TRBV12-3 or TRBV12-4 to TRBJ1-4; 9 bases align to TRBD1. This CDR3 contains 15 residues. The trim removed 3 bases at V and 8 bases at J, leaving 7 bases unmatched. DNA of the CDR3: TGTGCCAGCAGTTTGGGGGACAGGGCTAGAGAAAAACTGTTTTTT. Translating it yields CASSLGDRAREKLFF.

The CDR3 reads CASSPSPRDREFF. CDR3 nucleotides: TGTGCCAGCAGCCCCAGCCCACGGGACAGGGAGTTCTTC. The V call is TRBV9, the J call TRBJ2-1; 9 bases map to TRBD1. Germline loops: CDR1 SGDLS, CDR2 YYNGEE. This CDR3 is 13 amino acids long. Unmatched junction bases numbered 10, after V lost 4 bases and J lost 14 bases.

The rearrangement uses TRBV5-1 and TRBJ2-1, with 9 bases fitting TRBD2. V lost 2 bases and J lost 5; bases outside the gene matches: 8. The CDR3 loop spans 16 amino acids. Germline CDR1 reads SGHRS; CDR2 reads YFSETQ. This CDR3 reads CASSFDPSGVNNEQFF. The CDR3 DNA follows: TGCGCCAGCAGCTTTGATCCTAGCGGGGTAAACAATGAGCAGTTCTTC.

This clonotype came up a few times. V gene TRBV7-9 combines with J gene TRBJ2-7; D gene ambiguous. The CDR3 covers 13 residues. From germline, CDR1 is SEHNR and CDR2 FQNEAQ (reference sequence). Trimming shortened V by 5 bases and J by 9 bases, and 17 bases separated the two germline ends. The CDR3 nucleotides are TGTGCCAGCAGCAATAGGGAAGTCTTCGCGCAGTACTTC. Translation: CASSNREVFAQYF.

This clonotype was found a few times. The chain carries TRBV6-1 and TRBJ1-6; D remains ambiguous. The CDR3 has 14 residues. Trimming took 1 base from V and 10 from J, leaving 11 bases between them. CDR1 is MNHNS and CDR2 is SASEGT in the germline V gene. This CDR3 is CASSEERGKSPLHF. In DNA, the CDR3 is TGTGCCAGCAGTGAAGAGCGGGGAAAATCACCCCTCCACTTT.

V usage is TRBV5-1 and J usage is TRBJ2-3; 8 nucleotides align to TRBD2. The CDR3 consists of 15 residues. Germline assignment: CDR1 SGHRS and CDR2 YFSETQ. J lost 4 bases, V lost 0 bases, and 4 bases had no gene match. Here the CDR3 reads CASSLGLAPPDTQYF. The DNA of the CDR3 is TGCGCCAGCAGCTTGGGACTAGCGCCGCCAGATACGCAGTATTTT.

This clonotype was counted only a few times. The chain recombines TRBV7-2 with TRBJ2-1; tentative D call: TRBD2 (6 bases). CDR1 SGHTA and CDR2 FQGNSA come from the germline V gene. This CDR3 spans 14 amino acids. Trimming took 5 bases from V and 7 from J, leaving 15 bases between them. The CDR3 loop is CASSPQLAGNEQFF. The CDR3 region has the DNA TGTGCCAGCAGCCCTCAACTAGCCGGGAATGAGCAGTTCTTC.

This clonotype was picked up a small number of times. The gene calls are TRBV24-1 and TRBJ2-1, with 11 bases fitting TRBD2. CDR3 length: 16 amino acids. CDR1 is KGHDR, CDR2 SFDVKD, per germline. Trimming removed 4 bases from V and 7 bases from J; junction bases left unmatched: 8. CDR3 region: CATSDTSSGRRNEQFF. In DNA form, the CDR3 reads TGTGCCACCAGTGACACCTCTAGCGGGAGGAGGAATGAGCAGTTCTTC.

This sequence joins TRBV13 and TRBJ2-5; D may correspond to TRBD1 or TRBD2 (5 bases each). The germline V gene encodes CDR1 PRHDT and CDR2 FYEKMQ (reference sequence). The CDR3 extends over 16 amino acids. Trimming stripped 6 bases from V and 5 bases from J, with 22 bases between. CDR3 sequence reads: CASRRGLAPTRETQYF. CDR3 nucleotides: TGTGCCAGCAGAAGGGGATTAGCGCCGACGCGGGAGACCCAGTACTTC.

To note about this clonotype: A junction end diverges from the germline sequence, so it may reflect a read error. The chain is built from TRBV7-7 and TRBJ2-2, with D unclear. Germline CDR1 SSHAT, CDR2 FNYEAQ (reference sequence). The CDR3 covers 14 residues. This chain's CDR3 is CASSLYKGSGELFF. The CDR3 nucleotides are TGTGCTAGCAGCTTATACAAGGGCTCCGGGGAGCTGTTTTTT.

The sample holds a few counts of this clonotype. The rearrangement links TRBV15 to TRBJ2-5; TRBD2 is a possible D gene (6 bases). Trimming took 8 bases from V and 5 from J, leaving 18 bases between them. The CDR3 has 14 residues. From germline, CDR1 is LNHNV and CDR2 YYDKDF (reference sequence). CDR3 DNA sequence: TGTGCCACCGCTAACCTGGCTAGCGAGGAGACCCAGTACTTC. Its protein product is CATANLASEETQYF.

This chain connects TRBV7-3 to TRBJ2-1, with D possibly being TRBD1 (6 bases). The V end was cut by 4 bases, the J end by 5 bases, with 9 bases between. The germline V gene encodes CDR1 SGHTA and CDR2 FQGTGA. The CDR3 sequence is 13 residues long. Here the CDR3 DNA reads TGTGCCAGCAGCTCCGGACAGCACAATGAGCAGTTCTTC. It translates to CASSSGQHNEQFF.

This sequence joins TRBV27 and TRBJ2-5, with unresolved D. This CDR3 spans 15 amino acids. Per the germline V gene, CDR1 is MNHEY and CDR2 is SMNVEV (reference sequence). With 2 bases removed from V and 7 bases from J, the gap between germline ends came to 17 bases. CDR3 sequence: CASSLHRPPAGTQYF. The CDR3 nucleotides are TGTGCCAGCAGTTTACACCGGCCCCCTGCAGGGACCCAGTACTTC.

This rearrangement joins TRBV18 to TRBJ2-1; D may match TRBD1 or TRBD2 (5 bases each). Looked up from germline, CDR1 is KGHSH and CDR2 is LQKENI. V was trimmed by 4 bases and J by 7 bases, leaving 17 bases between them. The length of the CDR3 is 15 residues. The CDR3 reads CASSLMGPGANEQFF. CDR3 bases: TGTGCCAGCTCACTCATGGGACCTGGGGCAAATGAGCAGTTCTTC.

V and J are TRBV28 and TRBJ2-7; D is uncertain. V gave up 5 bases and J gave up 2 bases, with 19 bases separating them. Germline V gives CDR1 MDHEN, CDR2 SYDVKM. CDR3 length: 16 amino acids. The CDR3 sequence is CASSATDGLLTYEQYF. The CDR3 nucleotides read TGTGCCAGCAGTGCTACGGACGGCCTGCTAACCTACGAGCAGTACTTC.

This clonotype turned up a few times. V usage is TRBV2 and J usage is TRBJ2-3, with D tentatively TRBD1 or TRBD2 (6 bases each). Germline V gene lookup returns CDR1 SNHLY and CDR2 FYNNEI. This CDR3 is built from 13 residues. Trimming shortened V by 11 bases and J by 5 bases, and 17 bases separated the two germline ends. The CDR3 DNA reads as TGTGCCTGGGGGGCAGGCCGGGGAGATACGCAGTATTTT. Translated, it gives CAWGAGRGDTQYF.

Only a few counts were recorded for this clonotype. V usage is TRBV20-1 and J usage is TRBJ1-2; D not certain. Germline values: CDR1 DFQATT, CDR2 SNEGSKA (reference sequence). This CDR3 comprises 11 residues. V was pared by 3 bases and J by 4 bases, with 6 bases between. DNA for the CDR3: TGCAGTGCTAGGCAGAGCTATGGCTACACCTTC. It codes for CSARQSYGYTF.